This T cell receptor beta chain was obtained from a study of blood T cells in healthy people across ages. Through a sample-barcoded 5' primer and a J-beta primer mix, a second PCR was run for about 7 to 12 cycles. Any given sample supplied a minimum of 2.5 million CDR3-containing paired-end reads. TCRdb passed the 5' RACE reads through MiXCR, listing each CDR3 protein once. The sample has 850,000 to 1,000,000 distinct CDR3 sequences, roughly half seen once; the top ten hold 20% to 25%. The CDR3 loop spans 17 amino acids. Trimming took off 6 bases at V and 7 bases at J, with 28 bases between the two ends. The germline CDR1 and CDR2 sequences are ENHRY and SYGVKD. Total RNA extraction produced at least 6 micrograms (per sample) for the study. In its sample, this clonotype was seen a few times.

This sequence was found in a woman aged 55-69 years in good health. The J gene is TRBJ2-7, the V gene TRBV10-3; D is perhaps TRBD2 (6 bases). The sequencing sample was made of blood. The CDR3 nucleotides are TGTGCCATCAGCAACGCTCCTAGCGAGGGGCTGAGTGGGGAGCAGTACTTC. Translating gives CAISNAPSEGLSGEQYF.